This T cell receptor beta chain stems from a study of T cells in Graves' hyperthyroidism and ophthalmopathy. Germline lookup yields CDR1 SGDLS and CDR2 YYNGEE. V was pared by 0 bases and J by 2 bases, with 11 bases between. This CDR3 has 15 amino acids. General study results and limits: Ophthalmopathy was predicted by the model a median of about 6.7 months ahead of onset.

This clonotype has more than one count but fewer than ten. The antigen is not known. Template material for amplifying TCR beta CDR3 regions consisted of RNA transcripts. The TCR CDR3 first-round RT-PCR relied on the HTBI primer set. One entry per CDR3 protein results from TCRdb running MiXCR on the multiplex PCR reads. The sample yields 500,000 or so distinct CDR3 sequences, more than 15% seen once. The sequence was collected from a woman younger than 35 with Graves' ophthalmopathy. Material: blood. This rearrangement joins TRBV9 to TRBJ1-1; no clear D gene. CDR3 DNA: TGTGCCAGCAGCGTAGCAGGCACTCCTAACACTGAAGCTTTCTTT. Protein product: CASSVAGTPNTEAFF.